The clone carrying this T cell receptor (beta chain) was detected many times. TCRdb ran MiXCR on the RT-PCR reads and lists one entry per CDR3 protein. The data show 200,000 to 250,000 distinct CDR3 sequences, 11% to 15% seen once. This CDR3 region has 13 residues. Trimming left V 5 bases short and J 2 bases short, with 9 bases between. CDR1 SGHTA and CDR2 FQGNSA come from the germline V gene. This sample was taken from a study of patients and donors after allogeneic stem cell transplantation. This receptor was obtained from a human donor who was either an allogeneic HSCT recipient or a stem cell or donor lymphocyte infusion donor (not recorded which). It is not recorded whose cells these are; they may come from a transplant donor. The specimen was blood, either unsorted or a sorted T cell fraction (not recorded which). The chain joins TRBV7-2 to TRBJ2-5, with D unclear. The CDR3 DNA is TGTGCCAGCAGCGCCTTAATTCAAGAGACCCAGTACTTC. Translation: CASSALIQETQYF.